This TCR beta chain was captured in a study of blood T cell repertoires in COVID-19. Study-wide context: T cells, B-cell-depleted T cells, or PBMCs supplied cDNA or gDNA.

Clones were read by immunoSEQ multiplex PCR, and TCRdb kept only the in-frame ones, dropping some. In the table there are about 430,000 clones, approximately 87% of which are singletons. CDR3 size: 14 residues. V lost 3 bases and J lost 4, with 12 bases in between. The germline gives CDR1 MNHEY, CDR2 SMNVEV (reference sequence). Participant-given clinical history determined each cohort assignment. Material for sequencing was PBMCs or T cells enriched from blood (not recorded which). The V gene is TRBV27, the J gene TRBJ1-1; D ambiguous. The receptor was isolated from a woman aged 30 to 39 with acute COVID-19. The CDR3, as DNA: TGTGCCAGCAGTTTTGATCGGTCGTTCACTGAAGCTTTCTTT. This translates into CASSFDRSFTEAFF.